This entry features one TCR beta chain sequence. Its antigen is unidentified. The CDR3 contains 16 residues. Looked up from germline, CDR1 is SGHVS and CDR2 is FQNEAQ. The J segment lost 4 bases and the V segment lost 2 bases, leaving 6 bases of the junction unmatched. TCRdb's copy holds only in-frame clones and misses some; the assay was immunoSEQ multiplex PCR. The table lists roughly 62,000 clones, approximately 90% of them singletons. The sample belongs to a study of graft-versus-host responses after intestinal transplantation. Study at large: Grafts that recipients had were multivisceral, liver-intestinal, or isolated intestinal transplants. Whole-study results and caveats: Some GvH clones appeared in ileal mucosa or blood before recipient bone marrow. Early post-transplant HvG declines tracked with peak circulating GvH clone levels.

This sequence originates from a human patient who received an intestinal transplant, so some T cells may come from the graft donor. The material was PBMCs, obtained around 120 days after intestinal transplantation. This rearrangement joins TRBV7-8 to TRBJ2-1, with 9 bases fitting TRBD2. The CDR3 DNA reads TGTGCCAGCAGCTTATGGGCGGGGGGGATTTACAATGAGCAGTTCTTC. Translation gives CASSLWAGGIYNEQFF.